Below, 32 T cell receptor beta chains from the same sample are listed, as sequenced in a study of a mutant IDH1 vaccine in newly diagnosed glioma. What these receptors recognize is not known. Method: immunoSEQ multiplex PCR; TCRdb's copy keeps in-frame clones and lacks some. The repertoire consists of about 64,000 clones, with about 81% occurring once and the leading ten covering about 9.4%. Time point meaning: week 11, during vaccination. The investigators gave 300 ug of mutant IDH1 20-mer peptide in each vaccine dose, together with topical imiquimod. Sequences were derived from PBMCs, sampled from a glioma patient whose treatment included an IDH1 peptide vaccine. The origin of the receptors is a woman between 45 and 65 years old with glioma.

The gene calls are TRBV19 and TRBJ2-7; TRBD1 is a possible D gene (5 bases). V was pared by 6 bases and J by 0 bases, with 12 bases between. This CDR3 region has 14 residues. Looked up from germline, CDR1 is LNHDA and CDR2 is SQIVND (reference sequence). CDR3 DNA sequence: TGTGCCAGTAGGCGCACAGGTGGCTCCTACGAGCAGTACTTC. It yields the protein CASRRTGGSYEQYF.

The chain employs TRBV27 and TRBJ1-2; TRBD1 matches 11 bases. After removal of 8 bases from V and 3 bases from J, the junction contained 2 bases not matched to a gene. The germline CDR1 and CDR2 sequences are MNHEY and SMNVEV (reference sequence). The CDR3 contains 13 residues. CDR3 DNA sequence: TGTGCCAGCGGACAGGGGGCGCACTATGGCTACACCTTC. Translating it yields CASGQGAHYGYTF.

This chain connects TRBV30 to TRBJ2-7; 10 bases match TRBD1. Germline lookup yields CDR1 GTSNPN and CDR2 SVGIG (reference sequence). The V gene end was trimmed by 5 bases and the J gene end by 7 bases; junction bases not matched to a gene: 8. This CDR3 spans 13 amino acids. In DNA form, the CDR3 reads TGTGCCTGGGCCTCGGGACAGGGGAGGGAGCAGTACTTC. Amino acid sequence: CAWASGQGREQYF.

This chain connects TRBV19 to TRBJ1-2; possible D gene TRBD1, 6 bases. The CDR3 loop spans 19 amino acids. The ends were cut back, 5 bases at V and 0 bases at J, with 25 bases in the middle. The germline V gene encodes CDR1 LNHDA and CDR2 SQIVND (reference sequence). The CDR3 coding sequence is TGTGCCAGTAGTCCAAGAAGGACAGTTACGCGAGGCACTAACTATGGCTACACCTTC. Translation gives CASSPRRTVTRGTNYGYTF.

V usage is TRBV4-1 and J usage is TRBJ2-2, with D uncertain. Germline V lookup: CDR1 MGHRA, CDR2 YSYEKL. The CDR3 is 15 amino acids. With 0 bases removed from V and 2 bases from J, the gap between germline ends came to 7 bases. CDR3 sequence reads: CASSQDSANTGELFF. The CDR3 nucleotides read TGCGCCAGCAGCCAAGATTCGGCCAACACCGGGGAGCTGTTTTTT.

The chain couples TRBV9 to TRBJ1-1; possibly TRBD1 for D (6 bases). Germline loops: CDR1 SGDLS, CDR2 YYNGEE. Trimming took off 4 bases at V and 2 bases at J, with 15 bases between the two ends. The CDR3 covers 15 residues. CDR3 DNA sequence: TGTGCCAGCAGCCCCACGACAGGAGTAAACACTGAAGCTTTCTTT. Translation gives CASSPTTGVNTEAFF.

The rearrangement joins TRBV7-2 to TRBJ2-7; the match to TRBD1 covers 10 bases. Germline V CDR1 and CDR2: SGHTA, FQGNSA. The V and J ends lost 1 base and 3 bases, in that order; junction bases with no gene match: 3. There are 15 residues in the CDR3. CDR3 sequence: CASSLETGGGYEQYF. Written as DNA, the CDR3 is TGTGCCAGCAGCTTAGAGACAGGGGGCGGCTACGAGCAGTACTTC.

The V call is TRBV2, the J call TRBJ2-3; either TRBD1 or TRBD2 may supply D (6 bases each). V dropped 5 bases and J dropped 1 base, with 16 bases sitting between them. There are 16 residues in the CDR3. Germline CDR1 SNHLY, CDR2 FYNNEI. The chain's CDR3 is CASSRIFGGRTDTQYF. CDR3 nucleotides: TGTGCCAGCAGTCGCATTTTTGGGGGGCGCACAGATACGCAGTATTTT.

The chain couples TRBV7-6 to TRBJ2-7, with 8 bases aligning to TRBD1. The CDR3 length is 16 residues. V lost 5 bases and J lost 0; bases outside the gene matches: 9. From germline, CDR1 is SGHVS and CDR2 FNYEAQ. CDR3 in amino acids: CASSPPGGLDSYEQYF. The CDR3 DNA is TGTGCCAGCAGCCCGCCAGGGGGCCTGGACTCCTACGAGCAGTACTTC.

This clone came up a few times. The V call is TRBV20-1, the J call TRBJ1-5, with a weak D call TRBD1 (5 bases). The CDR3 contains 11 residues. Germline assignment: CDR1 DFQATT and CDR2 SNEGSKA (reference sequence). The germline V and J ends were trimmed by 3 bases and 11 bases, with 11 bases remaining between them. CDR3 region: CSASLGVAQHF. The CDR3 DNA reads as TGCAGTGCTAGTCTAGGGGTGGCCCAGCATTTT.

The chain is built from TRBV6-5 and TRBJ1-6; unclear D gene. The V gene lost 2 bases and the J gene lost 6 bases, with 5 bases spanning the gap. Germline V gene data show CDR1 as MNHEY and CDR2 as SVGAGI. This CDR3 comprises 13 residues. The CDR3 loop reads CASSYAGNSPLHF. The CDR3 DNA follows: TGTGCCAGCAGTTACGCGGGTAATTCACCCCTCCACTTT.

For this clone: Other DNA sequences within the sample encode an identical CDR3. The chain links TRBV5-1 to TRBJ1-4; no firm D call. The germline V gene encodes CDR1 SGHRS and CDR2 YFSETQ. V dropped 0 bases and J dropped 3 bases, with 3 bases sitting between them. CDR3 size: 13 residues. DNA for the CDR3: TGCGCCAGCAGCTTGGCGGCTAATGAAAAACTGTTTTTT. Amino acid sequence: CASSLAANEKLFF.

CDR3 sequence: CASSPGTGNTGELFF. The CDR3 DNA sequence: TGTGCCAGCAGCCCTGGGACAGGGAACACCGGGGAGCTGTTTTTT. V usage is TRBV5-6 and J usage is TRBJ2-2; 8 bases fit TRBD1. Germline lookup yields CDR1 SGHDT and CDR2 YYEEEE. V shed 4 bases, J shed 1 base, and the junction held 3 bases outside the gene matches. The CDR3 sequence is 15 residues long.

The rearrangement joins TRBV5-1 to TRBJ1-1; 11 nucleotides match TRBD1. Germline values: CDR1 SGHRS, CDR2 YFSETQ. J lost 4 bases, V lost 4 bases, and 3 bases had no gene match. The CDR3 is 14 amino acids. In nucleotides, the CDR3 is TGCGCCAGCAGCAGCGGACAGGGGGCCACTGAAGCTTTCTTT. Protein: CASSSGQGATEAFF.

V is TRBV27 and J is TRBJ1-6, with 8 bases identical to TRBD1. CDR1 and CDR2 (germline): MNHEY, SMNVEV (reference sequence). This CDR3 contains 14 residues. V shed 6 bases, J shed 7 bases, and the junction held 5 bases outside the gene matches. The CDR3 region has the DNA TGTGCCAGCAGCTCGGGACAGGCGAATTCACCCCTCCACTTT. Translated, it gives CASSSGQANSPLHF.

The chain couples TRBV9 to TRBJ1-1; D may be TRBD1 (5 bases). The CDR3 contains 14 residues. Trimming shortened V by 3 bases and J by 5 bases, and 14 bases separated the two germline ends. CDR1 and CDR2 from the germline V gene are SGDLS and YYNGEE. CDR3 protein: CASSAGGGGTEAFF. CDR3 coding DNA: TGTGCCAGCAGCGCGGGGGGGGGAGGGACTGAAGCTTTCTTT.

This clone was observed a single time. The J gene is TRBJ1-5, the V gene TRBV10-3; D gene ambiguous. This CDR3 has 15 amino acids. V was shortened by 4 bases and J by 0 bases, with 10 bases between the two germline ends. Germline CDR1 ENHRY, CDR2 SYGVKD. The CDR3 DNA reads TGTGCCATCAGTGGTTCGACCTTTAGCAATCAGCCCCAGCATTTT. Translation gives CAISGSTFSNQPQHF.

The chain is built from TRBV6-5 and TRBJ2-4; 7 bases map to TRBD1. V lost 7 bases to trimming and J lost 4 bases; unmatched junction nucleotides: 7. CDR1 is MNHEY, CDR2 SVGAGI, per germline. This CDR3 region has 14 residues. CDR3 residues: CASTSPGQKNIQYF. For the CDR3, the DNA is TGTGCCAGCACCTCGCCGGGACAGAAAAACATTCAGTACTTC.

This rearrangement joins TRBV9 to TRBJ2-2; 10 bases agree with TRBD1. From germline, CDR1 is SGDLS and CDR2 YYNGEE. This CDR3 region has 14 residues. Trimming cost V 3 bases and J 4 bases; bases outside gene matches: 0. This CDR3 reads CASSGTGGTGELFF. DNA for the CDR3: TGTGCCAGCAGCGGGACAGGGGGCACCGGGGAGCTGTTTTTT.

The J gene is TRBJ1-1, the V gene TRBV28; D ambiguous. This CDR3 spans 13 amino acids. Germline V gives CDR1 MDHEN, CDR2 SYDVKM. The V and J ends lost 7 bases and 0 bases respectively, with 9 bases between them. In DNA form, the CDR3 reads TGTGCCAGCAAATCTCTCATGAACACTGAAGCTTTCTTT. Encoded protein: CASKSLMNTEAFF.

This sequence joins TRBV4-1 and TRBJ2-1, with 9 bases matching TRBD2. Germline loops: CDR1 MGHRA, CDR2 YSYEKL. The CDR3 runs 18 residues. The V segment lost 1 base and the J segment 3 bases; nucleotides outside the gene matches: 10. The CDR3 sequence: CASSQVPPAGGFYNEQFF. The CDR3 bases are TGCGCCAGCAGCCAAGTGCCCCCAGCGGGGGGCTTCTACAATGAGCAGTTCTTC.

The chain has TRBV7-9 and TRBJ2-2; D is ambiguous. The CDR3 totals 14 residues. The V end was cut by 3 bases, the J end by 0 bases, with 5 bases between. CDR1 and CDR2 from the germline V gene are SEHNR and FQNEAQ (reference sequence). For the CDR3, the DNA is TGTGCCAGCAGCTTCCTGACGAACACCGGGGAGCTGTTTTTT. This gives the protein CASSFLTNTGELFF.

The gene calls are TRBV19 and TRBJ2-7; the D gene is possibly TRBD1 (6 bases). This CDR3 region has 14 residues. The V end was cut by 7 bases, the J end by 6 bases, with 19 bases between. Germline CDR1 LNHDA, CDR2 SQIVND (reference sequence). Written as DNA, the CDR3 is TGTGCCAGTAATCAGGCCAGGGGATCTCCCGAGCAGTACTTC. As protein: CASNQARGSPEQYF.

This clone was recorded only once. V gene TRBV19 combines with J gene TRBJ2-2; no definite D call. Germline assignment: CDR1 LNHDA and CDR2 SQIVND (reference sequence). This CDR3 contains 14 residues. The V and J ends lost 2 bases and 2 bases respectively, with 6 bases between them. DNA for the CDR3: TGTGCCAGTAGTATAAGCAGCAACACCGGGGAGCTGTTTTTT. Translating it yields CASSISSNTGELFF.

V is TRBV30 and J is TRBJ1-1; the match to TRBD1 covers 9 bases. With 5 bases clipped from V and 4 bases from J, the junction kept 2 bases outside the gene matches. Per germline, CDR1 GTSNPN and CDR2 SVGIG (reference sequence). This CDR3 is built from 12 residues. Here the CDR3 reads CAWETGGTEAFF. CDR3 in DNA: TGTGCCTGGGAGACAGGGGGCACTGAAGCTTTCTTT. Looking up the rest from reference TRBV30 and TRBJ1-1 gives the full variable domain: SQTIHQWPATLVQPVGSPLSLECTVEGTSNPNLYWYRQAAGRGLQLLFYSVGIGQISSEVPQNLSASRPQDRQFILSSKKLLLSDSGFYLCAWETGGTEAFFGQGTRLTVV.

V gene TRBV28 combines with J gene TRBJ2-3; D gene uncertain. The CDR3 length is 13 residues. The V gene lost 8 bases and the J gene lost 0 bases, with 9 bases spanning the gap. Germline V CDR1 and CDR2: MDHEN, SYDVKM. Here the CDR3 reads CASVNPSTDTQYF. The CDR3, as DNA: TGTGCCAGCGTTAACCCTAGCACAGATACGCAGTATTTT. The full variable domain, in which reference TRBV28 and TRBJ2-3 provide the parts outside the CDR3, is DVKVTQSSRYLVKRTGEKVFLECVQDMDHENMFWYRQDPGLGLRLIYFSYDVKMKEKGDIPEGYSVSREKKERFSLILESASTNQTSMYLCASVNPSTDTQYFGPGTRLTVL.

The chain employs TRBV11-2 and TRBJ1-2; 7 positions match TRBD1. The CDR3 totals 14 residues. V dropped 3 bases and J dropped 7; count of bases not matched to a gene: 8. Germline CDR1 and CDR2: SGHAT and FQNNGV. The CDR3 bases are TGTGCCAGCAGCTTCAGGCAGGGGGGCTCTGGCTACACCTTC. This sequence encodes CASSFRQGGSGYTF.

This chain joins TRBV7-2 and TRBJ1-2; D is perhaps TRBD1 (5 bases). Trimming took off 5 bases at V and 5 bases at J, with 27 bases between the two ends. There are 18 residues in the CDR3. CDR1 and CDR2 from the germline V gene are SGHTA and FQGNSA. Here the CDR3 reads CASSPSTVPGGEGYGYTF. The CDR3 DNA reads TGTGCCAGCAGCCCCTCAACCGTGCCCGGGGGTGAAGGGTATGGCTACACCTTC.

The chain is built from TRBV4-3 and TRBJ1-5, with a tentative D call TRBD1 (5 bases). CDR1 and CDR2 from the germline V gene are LGHNA and YSLEER. This CDR3 spans 14 amino acids. V lost 0 bases to trimming and J lost 4 bases, with 7 bases between them. CDR3 loop: CASSQEPGNQPQHF. CDR3 nucleotides: TGCGCCAGCAGCCAAGAACCAGGGAATCAGCCCCAGCATTTT.

The chain carries TRBV5-1 and TRBJ2-5; D might be TRBD2 (5 bases). Germline V gene data show CDR1 as SGHRS and CDR2 as YFSETQ. The CDR3 covers 14 residues. The ends were cut back, 0 bases at V and 2 bases at J, with 8 bases in the middle. Here the CDR3 reads CASSLGTLQETQYF. The CDR3 nucleotides are TGCGCCAGCAGCTTGGGGACTTTACAAGAGACCCAGTACTTC. The variable domain in full, completed from reference TRBV5-1 and TRBJ2-5, reads KAGVTQTPRYLIKTRGQQVTLSCSPISGHRSVSWYQQTPGQGLQFLFEYFSETQRNKGNFPGRFSGRQFSNSRSEMNVSTLELGDSALYLCASSLGTLQETQYFGPGTRLLVL.

The CDR3 protein is CASSEYPDTQYF. CDR3 DNA sequence: TGTGCCAGCAGTGAATACCCAGATACGCAGTATTTT. This sequence joins TRBV2 and TRBJ2-3; the D is unclear. This CDR3 is built from 12 residues. The germline V and J ends were trimmed by 2 bases and 4 bases, with 4 bases remaining between them. In germline, CDR1 is SNHLY, CDR2 FYNNEI.

V is TRBV27 and J is TRBJ1-2, with TRBD1 matching 11 bases. The CDR3 has 14 amino acids. The trim removed 8 bases at V and 8 bases at J, leaving 10 bases unmatched. Germline assignment: CDR1 MNHEY and CDR2 SMNVEV (reference sequence). CDR3 amino acids: CASGGTGGGRGYTF. As DNA, the CDR3 is TGTGCCAGCGGTGGGACAGGGGGGGGTCGGGGCTACACCTTC.